The text below deals with one TCR beta chain. Germline CDR1 and CDR2: GTSNPN and SVGIG (reference sequence). V dropped 1 base and J dropped 2; count of bases not matched to a gene: 5. The length of the CDR3 is 14 residues. The data derive from a study of blood T cell repertoires in COVID-19. Per the study methods: The authors estimated nucleated cell counts from reference gene primer amplification. TCRdb keeps only in-frame clones here, not all; method: immunoSEQ multiplex PCR. The DNA was the basis for D and trimming; V, J and clone size are from that table. The sample has approximately 480,000 clones, 87% seen once.

The TCR comes from a woman aged 18-29 years who had recovered from COVID-19. Sample: PBMCs or T cells enriched from blood (not recorded which). The chain recombines TRBV30 with TRBJ2-7; TRBD2 agrees at 7 bases. CDR3 amino acids: CAWSDGGNTYEQYF. CDR3 bases: TGTGCCTGGAGTGACGGGGGGAACACCTACGAGCAGTACTTC.